The rows below give T cell receptor beta chains drawn from one sample of a study of T-cell memory formation after mild COVID-19. TCRdb processed the 5' RACE reads anew with MiXCR; each CDR3 protein has one entry. Counted here are more than 250,000 distinct CDR3 sequences, 15% to 20% occurring once; the ten biggest clones make up 20% to 25%. Sequences were obtained from PBMCs or a T cell subset sorted from them (not recorded which). These receptors came from a man aged 18 to 29 who had mild COVID-19 (a few samples of this study predate the infection). Cell type and time point are not known. CDR3s include the opening cysteine and the closing phenylalanine or tryptophan.

cdr3_aa	v_call	j_call
CASSYGPSQETQYF	TRBV5-1	TRBJ2-5
CASSLAGAYSYGYTF	TRBV7-2	TRBJ1-2
CASNQQGILGYTF	TRBV3-1	TRBJ1-2
CASSVTGWDSPLHF	TRBV27	TRBJ1-6
CASSDDRGFTDTQYF	TRBV5-1	TRBJ2-3
CASSFAPGGGQETQYF	TRBV6-2/TRBV6-3	TRBJ2-5
CASSKGQAYGYTF	TRBV12-3/TRBV12-4	TRBJ1-2
CASSSPMTGVNTEAFF	TRBV6-5	TRBJ1-1
CASRSQGRAKNIQYF	TRBV28	TRBJ2-4
CASKTRGNQPQHF	TRBV19	TRBJ1-5
CASSQDWGDTEAFF	TRBV4-2	TRBJ1-1
CASSLRQGAGNEQFF	TRBV7-3	TRBJ2-1
CASSRVVTDTQYF	TRBV6-5	TRBJ2-3
CASKPNANTGELFF	TRBV5-1	TRBJ2-2
CSARGLGQGAGNEQFF	TRBV20-1	TRBJ2-1
CASRATGLYNEQFF	TRBV6-1	TRBJ2-1
CATSLRGTGATQYF	TRBV15	TRBJ2-5
CASSLFGREDTEAFF	TRBV5-1	TRBJ1-1
CSARDPAAGGYNEQFF	TRBV20-1	TRBJ2-1
CAWRFGRNRDSESSYNEQFF	TRBV30	TRBJ2-1
CASSLTGQLNQPQHF	TRBV19	TRBJ1-5
CAWSPVPTGELFF	TRBV30	TRBJ2-2
CASSSTLVEQYF	TRBV12-3/TRBV12-4	TRBJ2-7
CASSLGAAGRYGYTF	TRBV7-9	TRBJ1-2
CASSQDPVRTLHF	TRBV4-3	TRBJ1-6
CASSLRGDNSPLHF	TRBV11-3	TRBJ1-6
CASSLQTGGYGYTF	TRBV7-2	TRBJ1-2
CASSFGGRVTGELFF	TRBV7-2	TRBJ2-2
CASSQGVWGTGELFF	TRBV4-1	TRBJ2-2